The subject of this entry is one T cell receptor beta chain. Together with a sample-barcoded 5' primer, a J-beta primer mix was included in a second PCR lasting about 6 to 11 cycles. Sequencing recovered at least 2.5 million CDR3-containing paired-end reads from each sample. Each CDR3 protein gets one entry after TCRdb re-called the 5' RACE reads with MiXCR. This sample has hundreds of thousands of distinct CDR3 sequences, with about 40% found just once. This sample is part of a study of blood T cells in healthy people across ages. Sample donors were healthy Caucasian individuals that came from Russia, aged roughly 6 to 100. Researchers collected ten milliliters of peripheral blood from every single donor. Total RNA, at least 5.5 micrograms per sample, came from PBMCs. The TCR comes from a woman aged 60-75 years in good health. The sample consisted of blood.

CDR3 in amino acids: CASSLSPVGRGEETQYF. CDR3 nucleotide sequence: TGTGCCAGCAGCTTAAGTCCGGTCGGCAGGGGAGAAGAGACCCAGTACTTC. V and J are TRBV7-2 and TRBJ2-5; a weak D match, TRBD1 (6 bases). The CDR3 covers 17 residues. The V gene's germline CDR1 is SGHTA and CDR2 FQGNSA. The V and J ends lost 2 bases and 3 bases respectively, with 19 bases between them.